The source of this TCR beta chain is a study of T cells in Graves' hyperthyroidism and ophthalmopathy. Overall study results and limits: It was a median approximately 7.1 months before onset that the model predicted ophthalmopathy. The blood repertoire included most of the expanded thyroid clonotypes above 0.001.

The investigators amplified TCR beta CDR3 regions from RNA transcripts. The TCR CDR3 was amplified in a first-round RT-PCR using the HTBI primer set. From the multiplex PCR reads, TCRdb called clonotypes with MiXCR, one entry per CDR3 protein. Here the sample spans hundreds of thousands of distinct CDR3 sequences, about 43% being singletons. Trimming cost V 4 bases and J 0 bases, with 10 bases left between them. This CDR3 contains 15 residues. CDR1 SNHLY and CDR2 FYNNEI come from the germline V gene. The table lists this clonotype with many counts. Its antigen is undetermined. This TCR came from a woman under 30 with Graves' hyperthyroidism. The sequencing sample was made of peripheral blood or thyroid tissue (not recorded which). This sequence joins TRBV2 and TRBJ1-5; perhaps TRBD1 as D (5 bases). CDR3 DNA: TGTGCCAGCAGTGGACAGACAACTAGCAATCAGCCCCAGCATTTT. Translated, it gives CASSGQTTSNQPQHF. Combining the CDR3 with reference TRBV2 and TRBJ1-5 gives the whole variable domain EPEVTQTPSHQVTQMGQEVILRCVPISNHLYFYWYRQILGQKVEFLVSFYNNEISEKSEIFDDQFSVERPDGSNFTLKIRSTKLEDSAMYFCASSGQTTSNQPQHFGDGTRLSIL.